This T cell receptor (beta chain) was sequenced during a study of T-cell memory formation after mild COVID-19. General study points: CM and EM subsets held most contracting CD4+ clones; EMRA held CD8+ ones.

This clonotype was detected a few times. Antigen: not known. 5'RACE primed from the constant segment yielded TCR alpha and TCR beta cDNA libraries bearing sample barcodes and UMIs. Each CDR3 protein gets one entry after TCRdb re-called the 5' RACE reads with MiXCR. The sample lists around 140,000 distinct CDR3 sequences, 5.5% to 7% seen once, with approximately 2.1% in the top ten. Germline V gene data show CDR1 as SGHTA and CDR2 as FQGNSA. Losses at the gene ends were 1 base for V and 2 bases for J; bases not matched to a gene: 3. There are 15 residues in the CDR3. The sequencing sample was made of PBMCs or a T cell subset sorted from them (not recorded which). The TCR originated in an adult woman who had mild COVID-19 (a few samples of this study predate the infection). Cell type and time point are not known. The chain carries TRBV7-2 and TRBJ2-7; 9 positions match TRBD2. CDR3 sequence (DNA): TGTGCCAGCAGCTTAGTGTCTAGCGGGACCTACGAGCAGTACTTC. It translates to CASSLVSSGTYEQYF.